The rows below give T cell receptor beta chains drawn from one sample of a study of T cell responses to AZD1222 COVID-19 vaccine. Clones were read by immunoSEQ multiplex PCR, and TCRdb kept only the in-frame ones, dropping some. Of 130,000 to 150,000 clones listed, under 95% are singletons. Here the sequenced sample was peripheral blood, taken on day 0 of AZD1222 vaccination. The receptor source for this set is an adult in good health. CDR3s include the opening cysteine and the closing phenylalanine or tryptophan. The D gene is left open where the match is weak. Some rows have no size entry. The others give once, few or many, or a class for an expanded clone.

D gene: TRBD1; J gene: TRBJ2-1; V gene: TRBV24-1; clone size: NA; CDR3 protein: CATSVMDRGKNEQFF; CDR3 DNA: TGTGCCACCAGTGTTATGGACAGGGGGAAAAATGAGCAGTTCTTC
D gene: NA; J gene: TRBJ2-5; V gene: TRBV7-8; clone size: NA; CDR3 protein: CASSQDYSETQYF; CDR3 DNA: TGTGCCAGCAGCCAAGACTACTCGGAGACCCAGTACTTC
D gene: NA; J gene: TRBJ1-2; V gene: TRBV9; clone size: NA; CDR3 protein: CASSVVDLDGYTF; CDR3 DNA: TGTGCCAGCAGCGTAGTGGATTTGGATGGCTACACCTTC
D gene: NA; J gene: TRBJ1-5; V gene: TRBV15; clone size: NA; CDR3 protein: CATSRGQRFSNQPQHF; CDR3 DNA: TGTGCCACCAGCAGAGGTCAACGGTTTAGCAATCAGCCCCAGCATTTT
D gene: NA; J gene: TRBJ1-6; V gene: TRBV7-9; clone size: NA; CDR3 protein: CASNLAGDSPLHF; CDR3 DNA: TGTGCCAGCAACCTGGCCGGGGATTCACCCCTCCACTTT
D gene: NA; J gene: TRBJ2-5; V gene: TRBV5-1; clone size: NA; CDR3 protein: CASSSQGALQETQYF; CDR3 DNA: TGCGCCAGCAGCTCCCAGGGAGCATTACAAGAGACCCAGTACTTC
D gene: NA; J gene: TRBJ2-1; V gene: TRBV15; clone size: NA; CDR3 protein: CATSRERDLTYNEQFF; CDR3 DNA: TGTGCCACCAGCAGAGAAAGGGACCTCACCTACAATGAGCAGTTCTTC
D gene: NA; J gene: TRBJ1-5; V gene: TRBV6-2/TRBV6-3; clone size: NA; CDR3 protein: CASSVTRRGTQPQHF; CDR3 DNA: TGTGCCAGCAGTGTAACGAGGAGGGGAACTCAGCCCCAGCATTTT
D gene: NA; J gene: TRBJ1-1; V gene: TRBV5-6; clone size: NA; CDR3 protein: CASAGDLMDTEAFF; CDR3 DNA: TGTGCCAGCGCAGGGGATCTGATGGACACTGAAGCTTTCTTT
D gene: TRBD1; J gene: TRBJ1-6; V gene: TRBV7-9; clone size: once; CDR3 protein: CASRHSGPFEGTGTSPLHF; CDR3 DNA: TGTGCCAGCAGACACAGTGGCCCCTTCGAAGGGACAGGGACGTCACCCCTCCACTTT
D gene: NA; J gene: TRBJ1-5; V gene: TRBV6-5; clone size: NA; CDR3 protein: CATSRDSNQPQHF; CDR3 DNA: TGTGCCACATCCAGGGATAGCAATCAGCCCCAGCATTTT
D gene: NA; J gene: TRBJ1-2; V gene: TRBV29-1; clone size: NA; CDR3 protein: CSVEEGYTF; CDR3 DNA: TGCAGCGTTGAGGAGGGCTACACCTTC